This section outlines one T cell receptor (beta chain) sequence together with its context. Original data processing: Cell counts per sample came from amplifying reference gene primers. Only in-frame clones appear in the TCRdb table, and some are missing; sequencing was by immunoSEQ multiplex PCR. V, J and clone size reflect that table, while D and trimming were determined from the DNA. The sample carries over 250,000 clones, about 89% recorded once. This sample is drawn from a study of blood T cell repertoires in COVID-19. The wider study: The analysed material was cDNA or gDNA that came from T cells, B-cell-depleted T cells, or PBMCs.

The V gene's germline CDR1 is SGHTA and CDR2 FQGNSA. Trimming cost V 2 bases and J 3 bases, with 13 bases left between them. The CDR3 loop spans 15 amino acids. This rearrangement joins TRBV7-2 to TRBJ1-2; weak D call: TRBD1 (6 bases). The sequence derives from a woman aged 45-60 years with acute or convalescent COVID-19. The sample consisted of peripheral blood. CDR3 sequence (DNA): TGTGCCAGCAGCTTAAAGACAGGCGGACACTATGGCTACACCTTC. This sequence encodes CASSLKTGGHYGYTF.